The 32 T cell receptor beta chains below come from one sample, sequenced in a study of beta chain features in type 1 diabetes. As every portion of the isolated RNA was reverse transcribed, the sequencing read expressed TCRB transcripts. Sequencing used immunoSEQ multiplex PCR; TCRdb keeps in-frame clones, though not all of them. The table has 360,000 or so clones, around 20% seen once. Sequenced: naive CD4+ T cells from blood. The receptors shown here come from a young woman in good health.

This clone occurred a few times. The V and J genes are TRBV2 and TRBJ1-2, with a possible D match to TRBD1 (6 bases). The germline gives CDR1 SNHLY, CDR2 FYNNEI. There are 13 residues in the CDR3. V gave up 8 bases and J gave up 7 bases, with 17 bases separating them. DNA for the CDR3: TGTGCCAGCCCGGGACAACCCACGGGTGGCTACACCTTC. Protein sequence: CASPGQPTGGYTF.

This clone was recorded a few times. The rearrangement joins TRBV7-2 to TRBJ2-3, with 8 bases matching TRBD1. This CDR3 has 12 residues. J lost 10 bases, V lost 5 bases, and 5 bases had no gene match. CDR1 is SGHTA, CDR2 FQGNSA, per germline. CDR3 bases: TGTGCCAGCAGCCCACCGGGACAGGCGCAGTATTTT. Translation: CASSPPGQAQYF.

V is TRBV11-2 and J is TRBJ2-7; the D gene is possibly TRBD1 (6 bases). CDR1 SGHAT and CDR2 FQNNGV come from the germline V gene. V was shortened by 8 bases and J by 1 base, with 30 bases between the two germline ends. The CDR3 totals 19 residues. The CDR3 protein is CASRRGRDYSVFPSYEQYF. CDR3 bases: TGTGCCAGCCGCAGGGGCAGGGATTATAGCGTATTTCCTTCCTACGAGCAGTACTTC.

The chain couples TRBV2 to TRBJ1-2; unclear D gene. This CDR3 region has 14 residues. The germline V gene has CDR1 SNHLY and CDR2 FYNNEI. V lost 0 bases, J lost 7 bases, and 12 bases lay in between. CDR3 in DNA: TGTGCCAGCAGTGAAGCTCGGGGTCTTGGTGGCTACACCTTC. It translates to CASSEARGLGGYTF.

This clone was picked up a small number of times. This chain joins TRBV14 and TRBJ2-6; D is perhaps TRBD1 (6 bases). This CDR3 comprises 17 residues. Trimming took 3 bases from V and 0 from J, leaving 12 bases between them. Germline V lookup: CDR1 SGHDN, CDR2 FVKESK. In nucleotides, the CDR3 is TGTGCCAGCAGCCACGGACAGTTAAGCTCTGGGGCCAACGTCCTGACTTTC. This codes for CASSHGQLSSGANVLTF.

This clone was observed a handful of times. CDR3 loop: CAWTDLAGSYEQYF. CDR3 bases: TGTGCCTGGACCGACCTAGCGGGCTCCTACGAGCAGTACTTC. The chain joins TRBV30 to TRBJ2-7; 8 bases map to TRBD2. The CDR3 runs 14 residues. After removal of 4 bases from V and 0 bases from J, the junction contained 5 bases not matched to a gene. Per germline, CDR1 GTSNPN and CDR2 SVGIG (reference sequence).

With respect to this clone: Other DNA sequences of this sample code for an identical CDR3. The V gene is TRBV4-1, the J gene TRBJ1-2; D remains ambiguous. Between the trimmed V and J ends, which lost 0 bases and 5 bases, there was a span of 4 bases. This CDR3 spans 12 amino acids. CDR1 is MGHRA, CDR2 YSYEKL, per germline. The CDR3 DNA reads TGCGCCAGCAGCCAAGATTCGTATGGCTACACCTTC. Translated, it gives CASSQDSYGYTF.

This clone turned up a few times. V is TRBV7-9 and J is TRBJ1-2; TRBD1 matches at 7 bases. Germline loops: CDR1 SEHNR, CDR2 FQNEAQ (reference sequence). The V gene end was trimmed by 4 bases and the J gene end by 4 bases; junction bases not matched to a gene: 6. CDR3 length: 14 residues. The chain's CDR3 is CASSSWDSGYGYTF. The DNA for the CDR3 is TGTGCCAGCAGCTCGTGGGACAGTGGCTATGGCTACACCTTC.

The chain links TRBV6-5 to TRBJ2-3, with D possibly being TRBD1 (6 bases). The CDR3 consists of 15 residues. Trimming pared 2 bases from V and 5 bases from J, leaving 14 bases between. CDR1 MNHEY and CDR2 SVGAGI come from the germline V gene. The CDR3 region has the DNA TGTGCCAGCAGTTACGGGACACCACCAATAGATACGCAGTATTTT. It encodes CASSYGTPPIDTQYF.

The rearrangement uses TRBV19 and TRBJ2-6; 9 bases line up with TRBD1. Germline V lookup: CDR1 LNHDA, CDR2 SQIVND (reference sequence). Germline trimming cut 3 bases from V and 0 bases from J; bases unmatched to any gene: 3. CDR3 length: 17 residues. The CDR3 DNA reads as TGTGCCAGTAGTATCGACAGGGGGGCCTCTGGGGCCAACGTCCTGACTTTC. Its protein is CASSIDRGASGANVLTF.

This clone was seen a few times. This chain connects TRBV7-2 to TRBJ1-2; D is possibly TRBD1 (5 bases). The CDR3 runs to 15 residues. The V end was cut by 3 bases, the J end by 4 bases, with 15 bases between. CDR1 and CDR2 from the germline V gene are SGHTA and FQGNSA. Written as DNA, the CDR3 is TGTGCCAGCAGCTTGACGAACGTCGGGGGCTATGGCTACACCTTC. Translation gives CASSLTNVGGYGYTF.

This clone was observed a few times. The rearrangement uses TRBV5-1 and TRBJ2-3; TRBD1 is a possible D gene (5 bases). The CDR3 has 14 amino acids. Trimming shortened V by 1 base and J by 6 bases, and 12 bases separated the two germline ends. Germline assignment: CDR1 SGHRS and CDR2 YFSETQ. CDR3 sequence reads: CASSLLLSGDTQYF. CDR3 coding DNA: TGCGCCAGCAGCTTGCTACTTTCAGGGGATACGCAGTATTTT.

V and J are TRBV30 and TRBJ2-2; maybe TRBD2 (5 bases). Per germline, CDR1 GTSNPN and CDR2 SVGIG (reference sequence). CDR3 length equals 13 residues. V gave up 4 bases and J gave up 0 bases, with 6 bases separating them. The CDR3, as DNA: TGTGCCTGGACGAGGGCGAACACCGGGGAGCTGTTTTTT. Translated: CAWTRANTGELFF.

This clone showed up just a few times. The gene calls are TRBV7-9 and TRBJ2-2, with D hard to call. This CDR3 is 13 amino acids long. Trimming left V 6 bases short and J 4 bases short, with 9 bases between. Germline CDR1 reads SEHNR; CDR2 reads FQNEAQ (reference sequence). The CDR3 coding sequence is TGTGCCAGCAGGAACCGGTTCACCGGGGAGCTGTTTTTT. It is translated as CASRNRFTGELFF.

The chain recombines TRBV7-3 with TRBJ2-1; possible D gene TRBD2, 5 bases. Germline V gene lookup returns CDR1 SGHTA and CDR2 FQGTGA. The CDR3 runs 12 residues. Trimming cost V 2 bases and J 9 bases, with 8 bases left between them. In nucleotides, the CDR3 is TGTGCCAGCAGCTTAGGACGGGGTGAGCAGTTCTTC. It encodes CASSLGRGEQFF.

This chain connects TRBV27 to TRBJ1-5; TRBD1 agrees at 7 bases. V was pared by 6 bases and J by 9 bases, with 11 bases of the junction left unmatched. The germline V gene has CDR1 MNHEY and CDR2 SMNVEV (reference sequence). This CDR3 has 14 residues. The DNA for the CDR3 is TGTGCCAGCAGGGAAACAGGGGACGTTGGGCCCCAGCATTTT. It translates to CASRETGDVGPQHF.

This clone was counted a few times. The chain links TRBV30 to TRBJ2-7; D uncertain. This CDR3 has 12 residues. The germline V gene encodes CDR1 GTSNPN and CDR2 SVGIG (reference sequence). Trimming removed 4 bases from V and 7 bases from J, with 14 bases in between. In DNA, the CDR3 is TGTGCCTGGACGAGCTACGAACAGGAGCAGTACTTC. Its protein product is CAWTSYEQEQYF.

The V call is TRBV5-1, the J call TRBJ2-5, with D maybe TRBD1 (5 bases). This CDR3 spans 15 amino acids. Trimming left V 4 bases short and J 4 bases short, with 17 bases between. Germline assignment: CDR1 SGHRS and CDR2 YFSETQ. Here the CDR3 reads CASSPRAGFIETQYF. CDR3 DNA: TGCGCCAGCAGCCCCCGGGCAGGGTTCATAGAGACCCAGTACTTC.

This chain connects TRBV30 to TRBJ2-3; 9 positions agree with TRBD1. Germline-derived CDR1 and CDR2 are GTSNPN and SVGIG (reference sequence). CDR3 length: 13 residues. The V and J ends lost 5 bases and 5 bases, in that order; junction bases with no gene match: 5. The CDR3 loop reads CAWGQGSGDTQYF. The CDR3 coding sequence is TGTGCCTGGGGACAGGGGTCCGGAGATACGCAGTATTTT.

V gene TRBV5-4 combines with J gene TRBJ2-7; 11 bases fit TRBD1. Trimming removed 4 bases from V and 2 bases from J; junction bases left unmatched: 5. The germline V gene encodes CDR1 SGHNT and CDR2 YYREEE (reference sequence). The CDR3 consists of 15 residues. CDR3 amino acids: CASSGGTGGPYEQYF. CDR3 nucleotides: TGTGCCAGCAGCGGCGGGACAGGGGGTCCCTACGAGCAGTACTTC.

The rearrangement uses TRBV4-1 and TRBJ1-4; a possible D gene is TRBD1 (6 bases). V lost 1 base to trimming and J lost 11 bases, with 20 bases between them. The CDR3 loop spans 16 amino acids. Germline CDR1 MGHRA, CDR2 YSYEKL. CDR3 in DNA: TGCGCCAGCAGCCAAGGCGCTGGCAGGGGTGGTGGGAAACTGTTTTTT. Residues: CASSQGAGRGGGKLFF.

This clone has more than one count but fewer than ten. This chain uses TRBV25-1 with TRBJ2-5; possible D gene TRBD2, 7 bases. V gave up 6 bases and J gave up 5 bases, with 13 bases separating them. Germline V gene lookup returns CDR1 MGHDK and CDR2 SYGVNS. CDR3 length: 13 amino acids. CDR3 sequence (DNA): TGTGCCAGCAGCACAGGGCGGGGGGAGACCCAGTACTTC. It encodes CASSTGRGETQYF.

This clone occurred a few times. The chain joins TRBV30 to TRBJ2-1, with D tentatively TRBD2 (6 bases). The ends were cut back, 0 bases at V and 9 bases at J, with 12 bases in the middle. The CDR3 covers 13 residues. Germline values: CDR1 GTSNPN, CDR2 SVGIG (reference sequence). The CDR3 here is CAWSVTGRGEQFF. For the CDR3, the DNA is TGTGCCTGGAGTGTAACCGGGAGAGGTGAGCAGTTCTTC.

Regarding this clone: Additional DNA sequences in this sample encode the identical CDR3. The J gene is TRBJ1-2, the V gene TRBV5-1, with D unresolved. Deletions cut 1 base from V and 0 bases from J, with 4 bases between. The CDR3 extends over 13 amino acids. The germline gives CDR1 SGHRS, CDR2 YFSETQ. The CDR3 here is CASSLRSNYGYTF. The CDR3 coding sequence is TGCGCCAGCAGCTTGCGGTCTAACTATGGCTACACCTTC.

The chain links TRBV4-1 to TRBJ2-7; 13 bases are a match to TRBD2. Trimming at V came to 1 base and at J to 2 bases, leaving 8 bases not matched to a gene. Germline V gene sequence: CDR1 MGHRA, CDR2 YSYEKL. The CDR3 spans 18 residues. Here the CDR3 DNA reads TGCGCCAGCAGCCAAGTTCGGGGGACTAGCGGGGACCCCTACGAGCAGTACTTC. Its protein is CASSQVRGTSGDPYEQYF.

As DNA, the CDR3 is TGCGCCAGCAGCCTCTCGGGAGGAACCTACGAGCAGTACTTC. Protein: CASSLSGGTYEQYF. This chain joins TRBV5-1 and TRBJ2-7; 7 positions agree with TRBD2. Germline lookup yields CDR1 SGHRS and CDR2 YFSETQ. V dropped 4 bases and J dropped 2; count of bases not matched to a gene: 6. The CDR3 has 14 residues.

The rearrangement joins TRBV6-6 to TRBJ1-2; 7 nucleotides line up with TRBD1. Unmatched junction bases numbered 7, after V lost 7 bases and J lost 5 bases. The CDR3 covers 13 residues. CDR1 and CDR2 (germline): MNHNY, SVGAGI (reference sequence). The CDR3 DNA is TGTGCCAGCACCCGGGGGGGACAGTATGGCTACACCTTC. This gives the protein CASTRGGQYGYTF.

V usage is TRBV5-1 and J usage is TRBJ1-1, with D possibly matching TRBD1 (6 bases). CDR1 is SGHRS, CDR2 YFSETQ, per germline. V lost 6 bases to trimming and J lost 1 base, with 13 bases between them. The CDR3 has 14 amino acids. CDR3 in DNA: TGCGCCAGCAACCCCCAGGGGTCGAACACTGAAGCTTTCTTT. It specifies CASNPQGSNTEAFF. Based on the CDR3 plus reference TRBV5-1 and TRBJ1-1, the full variable domain is KAGVTQTPRYLIKTRGQQVTLSCSPISGHRSVSWYQQTPGQGLQFLFEYFSETQRNKGNFPGRFSGRQFSNSRSEMNVSTLELGDSALYLCASNPQGSNTEAFFGQGTRLTVV.

This clone was counted a few times. The rearrangement links TRBV2 to TRBJ2-3, with TRBD2 identical over 7 bases. The CDR3 consists of 13 residues. V was pared by 8 bases and J by 5 bases, with 7 bases of the junction left unmatched. Germline V gene lookup returns CDR1 SNHLY and CDR2 FYNNEI. The CDR3 bases are TGTGCCAGCGGGCGGGAGAAGGAAGATACGCAGTATTTT. It specifies CASGREKEDTQYF.

This sequence joins TRBV6-5 and TRBJ2-1; D call uncertain. Trimming stripped 6 bases from V and 5 bases from J, with 11 bases between. The CDR3 has 13 residues. Germline CDR1 MNHEY, CDR2 SVGAGI. CDR3 in amino acids: CASSRGRDNEQFF. The CDR3 DNA reads as TGTGCCAGCAGCAGAGGCCGAGACAATGAGCAGTTCTTC.

This chain joins TRBV30 and TRBJ2-3; weak D call: TRBD1 (6 bases). This CDR3 spans 14 amino acids. V gave up 5 bases and J gave up 6 bases, with 18 bases separating them. Germline V gene lookup returns CDR1 GTSNPN and CDR2 SVGIG (reference sequence). CDR3 in amino acids: CAWAMDSLGDTQYF. The CDR3 bases are TGTGCCTGGGCTATGGACAGCCTGGGGGATACGCAGTATTTT.

This clone occurred a few times. The V call is TRBV4-3, the J call TRBJ1-1; 7 bases align to TRBD1. The V gene's germline CDR1 is LGHNA and CDR2 YSLEER. The CDR3 contains 16 residues. V dropped 5 bases and J dropped 0; count of bases not matched to a gene: 9. This chain's CDR3 is CASSKMTGSLNTEAFF. Here the CDR3 DNA reads TGCGCCAGCAGCAAAATGACAGGGAGCTTGAACACTGAAGCTTTCTTT.